These 6 T cell receptor beta chains were all obtained from the same sample, sequenced in a study of cytotoxic CD8 clonotypes in ibrutinib-treated CLL. Sequencing used immunoSEQ multiplex PCR; TCRdb keeps in-frame clones, though not all of them. Of some 200,000 clones in the sample, about 75% are singletons; the top ten hold around 5.9%. This sample comprised PBMCs, obtained after 12 months of ibrutinib treatment. Receptors were obtained from a human donor with chronic lymphocytic leukemia.

The DNA of the CDR3 is TGTGCCAGCAGCTTAGCAGGGGGCACAGATACGCAGTATTTT. Its translation: CASSLAGGTDTQYF. The V gene is TRBV7-9, the J gene TRBJ2-3; perhaps TRBD1 as D (5 bases). Trimming removed 0 bases at V and 1 base at J, with 5 bases between. The CDR3 consists of 14 residues. Per the germline V gene, CDR1 is SEHNR and CDR2 is FQNEAQ (reference sequence).

This chain connects TRBV7-8 to TRBJ1-5; TRBD1 aligns across 9 bases. This CDR3 contains 16 residues. Germline V gene data show CDR1 as SGHVS and CDR2 as FQNEAQ. V lost 5 bases to trimming and J lost 4 bases; unmatched junction nucleotides: 9. CDR3: CASSLRDREVNQPQHF. DNA of the CDR3: TGTGCCAGCAGCCTACGGGACAGGGAGGTAAATCAGCCCCAGCATTTT.

This clone came up once. This chain joins TRBV7-2 and TRBJ2-1; D is unresolved. V gave up 6 bases and J gave up 0 bases, with 12 bases separating them. The germline V gene has CDR1 SGHTA and CDR2 FQGNSA. CDR3 length: 15 residues. In nucleotides, the CDR3 is TGTGCCAGCAGAGACCCTAGAGCCTCCTACAATGAGCAGTTCTTC. Translating gives CASRDPRASYNEQFF.

Written as DNA, the CDR3 is TGTGCCAGCAGCCAAGATTTTTGGACAGGCTCCTACGAGCAGTACTTC. This encodes CASSQDFWTGSYEQYF. The V and J genes are TRBV14 and TRBJ2-7; 7 bases line up with TRBD1. The CDR3 consists of 16 residues. Germline V gives CDR1 SGHDN, CDR2 FVKESK. Unmatched junction bases numbered 5, after V lost 0 bases and J lost 0 bases.

This sequence joins TRBV21-1 and TRBJ1-2; TRBD1, the table's D call, was not compared with the DNA. TRBV21-1 is flagged as a pseudogene. This CDR3 comprises 14 residues. The CDR3 DNA is TGTGCCAGCAGCAAAGAAAACGCAGGCGTTGGCTACACCTTC. Its protein product is CASSKENAGVGYTF.

The chain couples TRBV27 to TRBJ2-7; TRBD2 matches at 10 bases. V lost 4 bases, J lost 0 bases, and 6 bases stayed unmatched. CDR3 length equals 16 residues. Germline lookup yields CDR1 MNHEY and CDR2 SMNVEV (reference sequence). CDR3 in DNA: TGTGCCAGCAGTTCCCCGGGACTAGCGAGCTCCTACGAGCAGTACTTC. Translating it yields CASSSPGLASSYEQYF.